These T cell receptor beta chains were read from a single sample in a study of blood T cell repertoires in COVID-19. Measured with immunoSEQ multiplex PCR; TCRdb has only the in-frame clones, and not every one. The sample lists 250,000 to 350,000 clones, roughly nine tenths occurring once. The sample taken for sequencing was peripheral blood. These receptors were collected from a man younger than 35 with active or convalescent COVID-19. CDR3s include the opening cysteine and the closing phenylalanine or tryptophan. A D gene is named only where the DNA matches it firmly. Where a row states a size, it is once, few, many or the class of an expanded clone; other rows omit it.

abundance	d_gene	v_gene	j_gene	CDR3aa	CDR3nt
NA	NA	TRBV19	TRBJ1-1	CASQTGNTEAFF	TGTGCCAGCCAGACAGGGAACACTGAAGCTTTCTTT
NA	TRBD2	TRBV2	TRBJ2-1	CASSSGSEQFF	TGTGCCAGCAGCAGCGGGAGTGAGCAGTTCTTC
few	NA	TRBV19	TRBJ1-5	CASTGQFNQPQHF	TGTGCCAGTACTGGTCAGTTCAATCAGCCCCAGCATTTT
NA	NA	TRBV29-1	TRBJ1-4	CSARRGGPNEKLFF	TGCAGCGCCCGAAGGGGGGGCCCTAATGAAAAACTGTTTTTT
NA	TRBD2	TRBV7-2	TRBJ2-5	CASSFAGGQETQYF	TGTGCCAGCAGCTTTGCGGGGGGGCAAGAGACCCAGTACTTC
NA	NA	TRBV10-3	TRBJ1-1	CATGAMNTEAFF	TGTGCCACCGGAGCTATGAACACTGAAGCTTTCTTT
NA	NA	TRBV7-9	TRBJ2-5	CASSSATGTEETQYF	TGTGCCAGCAGCTCCGCGACAGGGACTGAAGAGACCCAGTACTTC
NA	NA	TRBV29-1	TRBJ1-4	CSARGQSSTNEKLFF	TGCAGCGCCCGAGGACAGTCGTCAACTAATGAAAAACTGTTTTTT
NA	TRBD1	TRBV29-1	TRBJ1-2	CSVEDRSGQGYGYTF	TGCAGCGTTGAAGATCGGTCCGGACAGGGGTATGGCTACACCTTC
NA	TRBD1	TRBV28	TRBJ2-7	CASSFFGQATYEQYF	TGTGCCAGCAGTTTTTTTGGACAGGCGACGTACGAGCAGTACTTC
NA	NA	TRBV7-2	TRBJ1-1	CASSLAGGGTEAFF	TGTGCCAGCAGCTTAGCTGGGGGGGGCACTGAAGCTTTCTTT
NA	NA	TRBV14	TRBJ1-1	CASSQVGGGEAFF	TGTGCCAGCAGCCAAGTAGGGGGGGGTGAAGCTTTCTTT
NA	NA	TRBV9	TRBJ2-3	CASSVAGVADTQYF	TGTGCCAGCAGCGTGGCAGGGGTCGCAGATACGCAGTATTTT
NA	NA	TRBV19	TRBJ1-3	CASSIVGTSPFSGNTIYF	TGTGCCAGTAGTATAGTTGGGACAAGCCCGTTCTCTGGAAACACCATATATTTT
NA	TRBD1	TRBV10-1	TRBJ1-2	CASSGQGGPNSGGYTF	TGCGCCAGCAGTGGACAGGGGGGCCCAAATAGTGGTGGCTACACCTTC
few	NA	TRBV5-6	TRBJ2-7	CASSATGSYEQYF	TGTGCCAGCAGCGCGACAGGATCCTACGAGCAGTACTTC
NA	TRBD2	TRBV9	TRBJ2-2	CASSPQPGRRGGELFF	TGTGCCAGCAGCCCTCAGCCCGGGAGGAGGGGCGGGGAGCTGTTTTTT
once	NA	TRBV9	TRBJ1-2	CASSLLTGRPYGYTF	TGTGCCAGCAGCCTTCTGACAGGCCGACCCTATGGCTACACCTTC
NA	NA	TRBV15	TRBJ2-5	CATSRVNGAEETQYF	TGTGCCACCAGCAGAGTCAATGGAGCAGAAGAGACCCAGTACTTC
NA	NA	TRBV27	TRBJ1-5	CASSLLQNQPQHF	TGTGCCAGCAGTTTGCTTCAGAATCAGCCCCAGCATTTT